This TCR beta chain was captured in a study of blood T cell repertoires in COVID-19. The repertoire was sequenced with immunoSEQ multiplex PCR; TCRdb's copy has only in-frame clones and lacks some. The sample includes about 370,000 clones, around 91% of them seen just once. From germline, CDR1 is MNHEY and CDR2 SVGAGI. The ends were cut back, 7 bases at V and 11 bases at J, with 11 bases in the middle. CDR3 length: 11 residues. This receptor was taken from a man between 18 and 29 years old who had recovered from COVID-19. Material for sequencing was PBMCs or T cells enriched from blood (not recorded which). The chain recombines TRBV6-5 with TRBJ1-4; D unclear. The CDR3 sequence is CASTDFGKLFF. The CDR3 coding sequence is TGTGCCAGCACAGACTTCGGTAAACTGTTTTTT.